Reported below is one TCR beta chain. These data originate in a study of cytomegalovirus exposure and HLA in healthy donors. Germline assignment: CDR1 SGHNT and CDR2 YYREEE (reference sequence). J gave up 2 bases and V 4 bases, and 6 bases lay outside the gene matches. This CDR3 contains 14 residues. Profiling relied on immunoSEQ multiplex PCR, and the TCRdb table lists in-frame clones only, not all of them. The profile covers about 43,000 clones, with roughly 90% appearing a single time and 5.6% taken by the ten largest. The sequence was obtained from a man between 18 and 35 years old in good health and CMV-seronegative. The specimen sequenced was PBMCs. V gene TRBV5-4 combines with J gene TRBJ2-7; 7 bases line up with TRBD1. CDR3 amino acids: CASSLRDSPYEQYF. Here the CDR3 DNA reads TGTGCCAGCAGCCTCCGGGACAGCCCCTACGAGCAGTACTTC.